This T cell receptor (beta chain) is drawn from a study of pediatric ulcerative colitis. Repertoires were generated with immunoSEQ multiplex PCR, while TCRdb's copy carries only in-frame clones and drops some. The sample has some 43,000 clones, 78% seen once. During colonoscopy, one to two rectal pinch biopsies were collected. The sample was gut tissue. The TCR sequence derives from a girl aged 5-17 years with moderate ulcerative colitis.

The CDR3 sequence is CASSPGSGTDTQYF. CDR3 sequence (DNA): TGTGCCAGCAGCCCGGGGTCCGGCACAGATACGCAGTATTTT. This chain uses TRBV7-6 with TRBJ2-3, with D maybe TRBD2 (5 bases). CDR3 size: 14 residues. V gave up 5 bases and J gave up 1 base, with 10 bases separating them. In germline, CDR1 is SGHVS, CDR2 FNYEAQ.